Included here is one T cell receptor beta chain sequence, with context. Its antigen is undetermined. This entry comes from a study of cytomegalovirus exposure and HLA in healthy donors. The study, taken as a whole, reports: As a later analysis revealed, most CMV-associated TCR beta chains appeared HLA-restricted. TCR beta sequences reportedly predicted most subjects' HLA-A and HLA-B alleles accurately.

The germline gives CDR1 MNHEY, CDR2 SVGAGI. CDR3 length: 15 residues. V lost 2 bases and J 1 base, leaving 10 bases between the germline ends. The PCR contained 60 Vbeta and 13 Jbeta primers. Libraries were prepared by immunoSEQ multiplex PCR; TCRdb keeps only in-frame clonotypes and omits some of them. The sample lists approximately 100,000 clones; around 61% were seen once. The sample consisted of PBMCs. The V gene is TRBV6-5, the J gene TRBJ2-3; D not resolved. This clonotype was sampled from a woman aged 50 to 60 in good health and CMV-seronegative. The CDR3 DNA follows: TGTGCCAGCAGTTACACCCCAGGTGGCACAGATACGCAGTATTTT. Protein: CASSYTPGGTDTQYF.